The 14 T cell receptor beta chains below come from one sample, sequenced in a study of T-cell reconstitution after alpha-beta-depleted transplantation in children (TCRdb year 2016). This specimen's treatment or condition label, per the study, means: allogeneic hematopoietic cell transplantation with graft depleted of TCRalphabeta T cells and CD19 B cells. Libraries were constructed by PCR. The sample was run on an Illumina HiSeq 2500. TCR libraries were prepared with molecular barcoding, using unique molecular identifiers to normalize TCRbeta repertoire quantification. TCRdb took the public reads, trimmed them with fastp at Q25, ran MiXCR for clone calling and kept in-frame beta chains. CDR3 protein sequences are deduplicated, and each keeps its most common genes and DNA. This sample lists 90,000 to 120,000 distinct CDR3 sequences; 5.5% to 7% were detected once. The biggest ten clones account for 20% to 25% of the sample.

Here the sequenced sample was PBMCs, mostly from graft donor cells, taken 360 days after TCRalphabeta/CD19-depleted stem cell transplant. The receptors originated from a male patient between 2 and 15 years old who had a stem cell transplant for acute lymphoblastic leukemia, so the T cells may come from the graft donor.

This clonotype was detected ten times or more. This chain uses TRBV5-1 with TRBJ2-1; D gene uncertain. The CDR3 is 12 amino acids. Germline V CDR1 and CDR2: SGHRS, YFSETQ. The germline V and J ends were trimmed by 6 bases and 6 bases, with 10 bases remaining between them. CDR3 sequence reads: CASKDGSNEQFF. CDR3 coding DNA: TGCGCCAGCAAGGATGGAAGCAATGAGCAGTTCTTC.

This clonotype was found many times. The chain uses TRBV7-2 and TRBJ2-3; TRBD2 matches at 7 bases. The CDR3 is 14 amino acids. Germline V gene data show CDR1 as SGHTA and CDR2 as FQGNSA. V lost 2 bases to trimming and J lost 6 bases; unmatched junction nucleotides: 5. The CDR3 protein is CASSLTGGGDTQYF. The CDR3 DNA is TGTGCCAGCAGCTTAACGGGGGGTGGGGATACGCAGTATTTT.

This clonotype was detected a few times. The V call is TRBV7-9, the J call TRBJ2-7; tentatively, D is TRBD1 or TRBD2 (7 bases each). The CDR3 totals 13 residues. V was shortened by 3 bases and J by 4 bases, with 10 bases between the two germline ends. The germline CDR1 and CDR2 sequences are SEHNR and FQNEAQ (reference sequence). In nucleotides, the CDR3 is TGTGCCAGCAGCTTCCAGGGGGGGTACGAGCAGTACTTC. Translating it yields CASSFQGGYEQYF.

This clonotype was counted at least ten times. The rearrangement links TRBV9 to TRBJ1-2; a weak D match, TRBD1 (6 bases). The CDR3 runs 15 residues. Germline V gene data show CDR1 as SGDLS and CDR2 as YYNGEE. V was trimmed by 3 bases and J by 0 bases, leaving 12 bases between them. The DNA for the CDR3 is TGTGCCAGCAGCGGCCGGGACATAGCTAACTATGGCTACACCTTC. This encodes CASSGRDIANYGYTF.

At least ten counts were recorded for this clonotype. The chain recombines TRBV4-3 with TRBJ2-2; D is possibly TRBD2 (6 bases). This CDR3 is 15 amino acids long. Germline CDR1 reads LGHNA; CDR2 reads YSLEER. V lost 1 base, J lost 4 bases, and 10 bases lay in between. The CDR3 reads CASSQAGLLTGELFF. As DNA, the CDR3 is TGCGCCAGCAGCCAAGCGGGACTTCTCACCGGGGAGCTGTTTTTT.

The CDR3 protein is CASSLVPGFNQPQHF. The CDR3 nucleotides read TGTGCCAGCAGCTTAGTACCGGGGTTCAATCAGCCCCAGCATTTT. This chain links TRBV7-6 with TRBJ1-5; unclear D gene. Germline loops: CDR1 SGHVS, CDR2 FNYEAQ. Trimming took 1 base from V and 3 from J, leaving 10 bases between them. This CDR3 contains 15 residues.

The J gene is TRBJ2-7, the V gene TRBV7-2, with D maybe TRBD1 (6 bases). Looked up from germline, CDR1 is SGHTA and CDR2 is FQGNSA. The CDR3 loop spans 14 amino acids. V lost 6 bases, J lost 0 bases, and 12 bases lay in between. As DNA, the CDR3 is TGTGCCAGCAGTCATAGGGACACCTCCTACGAGCAGTACTTC. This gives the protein CASSHRDTSYEQYF.

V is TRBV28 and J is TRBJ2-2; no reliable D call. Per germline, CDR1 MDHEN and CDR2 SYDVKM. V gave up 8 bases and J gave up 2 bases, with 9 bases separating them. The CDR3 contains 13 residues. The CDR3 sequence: CASRAPNTGELFF. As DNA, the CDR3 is TGTGCCAGCCGGGCCCCCAACACCGGGGAGCTGTTTTTT.

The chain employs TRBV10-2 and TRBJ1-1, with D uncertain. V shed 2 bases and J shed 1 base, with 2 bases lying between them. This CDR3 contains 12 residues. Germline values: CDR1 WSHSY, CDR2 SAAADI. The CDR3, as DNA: TGCGCCAGCAGTGAGGGGAACACTGAAGCTTTCTTT. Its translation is CASSEGNTEAFF.

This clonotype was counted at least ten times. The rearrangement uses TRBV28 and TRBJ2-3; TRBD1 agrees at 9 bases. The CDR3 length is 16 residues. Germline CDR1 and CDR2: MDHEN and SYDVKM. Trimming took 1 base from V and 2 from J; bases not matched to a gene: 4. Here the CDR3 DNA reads TGTGCCAGCAGTTTATTGGGACAGGGTTCCACAGATACGCAGTATTTT. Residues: CASSLLGQGSTDTQYF.

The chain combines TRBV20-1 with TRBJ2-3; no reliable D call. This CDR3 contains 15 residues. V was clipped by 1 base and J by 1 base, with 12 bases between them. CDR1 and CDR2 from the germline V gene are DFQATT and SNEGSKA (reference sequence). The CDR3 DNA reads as TGCAGTGCTAGAGGCGAGAAGAAGGGCACAGATACGCAGTATTTT. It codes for CSARGEKKGTDTQYF.

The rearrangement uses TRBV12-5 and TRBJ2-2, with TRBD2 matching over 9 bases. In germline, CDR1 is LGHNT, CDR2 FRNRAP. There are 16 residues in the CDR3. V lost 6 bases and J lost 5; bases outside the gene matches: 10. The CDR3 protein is CASGFLAGGGTGELFF. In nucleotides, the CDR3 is TGTGCTAGTGGCTTCCTCGCGGGAGGGGGGACCGGGGAGCTGTTTTTT.

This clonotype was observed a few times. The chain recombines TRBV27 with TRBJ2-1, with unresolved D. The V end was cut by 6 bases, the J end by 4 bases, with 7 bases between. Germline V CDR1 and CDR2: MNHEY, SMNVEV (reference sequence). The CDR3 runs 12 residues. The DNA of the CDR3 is TGTGCCAGCAGCCAGGCTTACAATGAGCAGTTCTTC. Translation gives CASSQAYNEQFF.

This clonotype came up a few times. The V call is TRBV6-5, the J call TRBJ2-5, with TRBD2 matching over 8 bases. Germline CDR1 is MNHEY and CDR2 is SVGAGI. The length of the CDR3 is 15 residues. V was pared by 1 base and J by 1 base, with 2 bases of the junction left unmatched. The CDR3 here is CASSYWTSPQETQYF. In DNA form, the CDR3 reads TGTGCCAGCAGTTACTGGACTAGCCCCCAAGAGACCCAGTACTTC.